This is a list of T cell receptor beta chains from one sample in a study of T cell repertoires in ileal Crohn's disease. Libraries were prepared by immunoSEQ multiplex PCR; TCRdb keeps only in-frame clonotypes and omits some of them. The sample comprises roughly 13,000 clones, less than 85% of which are singletons, and approximately 15% rests with the top ten. The sample was ileal tissue. All receptors come from an adult with Crohn's disease. Both conserved end residues are part of each CDR3. A D gene is named only where the DNA matches it firmly. Clone size appears in some rows only: once, few, many, or a class for an expanded clone.

clone size: once; V gene: TRBV6-5; D gene: TRBD1; J gene: TRBJ2-7; CDR3 protein: CASSSTGRIYEQYF; CDR3 DNA: TGTGCCAGCAGTTCGACAGGGCGCATATACGAGCAGTACTTC
clone size: once; V gene: TRBV10-3; D gene: -; J gene: TRBJ2-1; CDR3 protein: CAISYGEDYNEQFF; CDR3 DNA: TGTGCCATCAGTTACGGGGAGGATTACAATGAGCAGTTCTTC
clone size: -; V gene: TRBV6-6; D gene: TRBD1; J gene: TRBJ1-1; CDR3 protein: CASSDRAMGNTEAFF; CDR3 DNA: TGTGCCAGCAGTGACAGGGCAATGGGGAACACTGAAGCTTTCTTT
clone size: few; V gene: TRBV6-6; D gene: -; J gene: TRBJ1-2; CDR3 protein: CASSTYKDYGYTF; CDR3 DNA: TGTGCCAGCAGTACTTACAAGGACTATGGCTACACCTTC
clone size: -; V gene: TRBV10-3; D gene: TRBD1; J gene: TRBJ1-5; CDR3 protein: CATQAGGSNQPQHF; CDR3 DNA: TGTGCCACACAGGCAGGGGGGAGCAATCAGCCCCAGCATTTT
clone size: -; V gene: TRBV18; D gene: TRBD1; J gene: TRBJ1-3; CDR3 protein: CASSLDRVVGNTIYF; CDR3 DNA: TGTGCCAGCTCACTCGACAGGGTGGTTGGAAACACCATATATTTT
clone size: -; V gene: TRBV20-1; D gene: TRBD1; J gene: TRBJ1-2; CDR3 protein: CSARAQGIHTF; CDR3 DNA: TGCAGTGCCAGAGCACAGGGGATCCACACCTTC
clone size: -; V gene: TRBV30; D gene: -; J gene: TRBJ1-2; CDR3 protein: CAWSGDWNYGYTF; CDR3 DNA: TGTGCCTGGAGTGGGGACTGGAACTATGGCTACACCTTC
clone size: few; V gene: TRBV9; D gene: -; J gene: TRBJ2-3; CDR3 protein: CASSVGGNADTQYF; CDR3 DNA: TGTGCCAGCAGCGTAGGGGGTAACGCAGATACGCAGTATTTT
clone size: -; V gene: TRBV2; D gene: -; J gene: TRBJ2-2; CDR3 protein: CASRRHHEWGSNTGELFF; CDR3 DNA: TGTGCCAGCAGACGACACCACGAGTGGGGGTCGAACACCGGGGAGCTGTTTTTT
clone size: -; V gene: TRBV6-4; D gene: TRBD1; J gene: TRBJ1-5; CDR3 protein: CASRRPTGEQPQHF; CDR3 DNA: TGTGCCAGCAGACGACCGACAGGGGAACAGCCCCAGCATTTT
clone size: -; V gene: TRBV29-1; D gene: -; J gene: TRBJ1-3; CDR3 protein: CSVVETSGNTIYF; CDR3 DNA: TGCAGCGTTGTTGAGACATCGGGAAACACCATATATTTT
clone size: -; V gene: TRBV6-1; D gene: TRBD1; J gene: TRBJ1-4; CDR3 protein: CASSAGQGGGYEKLFF; CDR3 DNA: TGTGCCAGCAGTGCGGGACAGGGTGGCGGGTATGAAAAACTGTTTTTT
clone size: -; V gene: TRBV13; D gene: -; J gene: TRBJ2-1; CDR3 protein: CASSSPTTGYNEQFF; CDR3 DNA: TGTGCCAGCAGCTCGCCCACCACAGGGTACAATGAGCAGTTCTTC
clone size: -; V gene: TRBV29-1; D gene: -; J gene: TRBJ1-1; CDR3 protein: CSVRDGSNTEAFF; CDR3 DNA: TGCAGCGTCCGGGACGGATCGAACACTGAAGCTTTCTTT
clone size: -; V gene: TRBV5-4; D gene: -; J gene: TRBJ2-1; CDR3 protein: CASSLRPYNEQFF; CDR3 DNA: TGTGCCAGCAGCTTGAGGCCCTACAATGAGCAGTTCTTC
clone size: -; V gene: TRBV14; D gene: -; J gene: TRBJ2-3; CDR3 protein: CASSQVGIKDTDTQYF; CDR3 DNA: TGTGCCAGCAGCCAAGTTGGGATTAAGGACACAGATACGCAGTATTTT
clone size: -; V gene: TRBV5-4; D gene: TRBD1; J gene: TRBJ1-1; CDR3 protein: CASSWGTGGTEAFF; CDR3 DNA: TGTGCCAGCAGCTGGGGGACAGGGGGCACTGAAGCTTTCTTT